Listed below are T cell receptor beta chains from one sample, sequenced in a study of shared clonotypes between healthy human individuals. Generated by immunoSEQ multiplex PCR, the TCRdb table keeps only in-frame clones and is missing some. The table records 850,000 to 1,200,000 clones, 70% to 80% of them present only once. Sequenced: memory CD4+ T cells sorted from blood. These receptors all stem from a young man in good health. CDR3s include the opening cysteine and the closing phenylalanine or tryptophan. The D gene is left open where the match is weak. The listing skips clone size in some rows; elsewhere it reads once, few, many or a size class.

TRBJ1-5	-	TRBV2	-	CASTRSSNQPQHF	TGTGCCAGCACACGGAGTAGCAATCAGCCCCAGCATTTT
TRBJ1-6	-	TRBV6-1	-	CASSPRQAEFHF	TGTGCCAGCAGTCCTCGACAGGCCGAATTCCACTTT
TRBJ2-7	-	TRBV4-3	TRBD1	CASSRRTGYDYEQYF	TGCGCCAGCAGCCGCCGGACAGGGTATGACTACGAGCAGTACTTC
TRBJ1-2	-	TRBV2	-	CASSRTVGGAGYGYTF	TGTGCCAGCAGTCGAACGGTGGGAGGGGCTGGCTATGGCTACACCTTC
TRBJ1-1	-	TRBV18	-	CASSPNPGGEAFF	TGTGCCAGCTCACCAAATCCGGGCGGGGAAGCTTTCTTT
TRBJ1-5	-	TRBV5-8	TRBD1	CASSLMGTMDRKHF	TGTGCCAGCAGCTTGATGGGAACCATGGACAGGAAGCATTTT
TRBJ2-1	-	TRBV5-1	TRBD2	CASSASSGSYNEQFF	TGCGCCAGCAGCGCCTCTAGCGGCTCCTACAATGAGCAGTTCTTC
TRBJ1-1	-	TRBV11-2	-	CASSLQGGLNTEAFF	TGTGCCAGCAGCTTACAAGGCGGACTGAACACTGAAGCTTTCTTT
TRBJ2-5	-	TRBV9	-	CASSVSGGTFGETQYF	TGTGCCAGCAGCGTAAGTGGGGGCACCTTCGGAGAGACCCAGTACTTC
TRBJ1-6	-	TRBV7-2	TRBD1	CASSFTGGNSPLHF	TGTGCCAGCAGCTTCACAGGGGGTAATTCACCCCTCCACTTT
TRBJ2-3	-	TRBV29-1	TRBD2	CSVNLAGGPGADTQYF	TGCAGCGTCAATCTAGCGGGAGGGCCTGGGGCAGATACGCAGTATTTT
TRBJ2-5	-	TRBV7-6	TRBD1	CASSLAPSFGQVGETQYF	TGTGCCAGCAGCTTAGCCCCTAGTTTTGGACAGGTGGGAGAGACCCAGTACTTC
TRBJ2-2	-	TRBV5-1	TRBD1	CASRRQGETGELFF	TGCGCCAGCAGACGACAGGGTGAAACCGGGGAGCTGTTTTTT
TRBJ2-7	once	TRBV7-8	TRBD1	CASSAQGTGNTEQYF	TGTGCCAGCAGCGCTCAGGGGACAGGGAACACCGAGCAGTACTTC
TRBJ1-1	-	TRBV6-1	-	CASSFFPENTEAFF	TGTGCCAGCAGTTTCTTCCCGGAGAACACTGAAGCTTTCTTT
TRBJ2-6	-	TRBV19	-	CASRSPSGAGANVLTF	TGTGCCAGTAGGTCCCCCTCGGGAGCTGGGGCCAACGTCCTGACTTTC
TRBJ1-4	-	TRBV6-1	-	CASSIDEKLFF	TGTGCCAGCTCCATCGATGAAAAACTGTTTTTT
TRBJ2-7	once	TRBV11-2	-	CASSPDTYEQYF	TGTGCCAGCAGCCCCGACACCTACGAGCAGTACTTC
TRBJ1-1	-	TRBV10-3	TRBD1	CAIGKTGNPNTEAFF	TGTGCCATCGGGAAGACAGGGAACCCGAACACTGAAGCTTTCTTT
TRBJ1-1	-	TRBV29-1	-	CSAGPGVRETEAFF	TGCAGCGCTGGCCCGGGGGTGAGGGAAACTGAAGCTTTCTTT
TRBJ2-3	-	TRBV27	TRBD1	CASGLRQGTDTQYF	TGTGCCAGCGGACTCCGACAGGGAACAGATACGCAGTATTTT
TRBJ2-7	-	TRBV7-2	TRBD2	CASSPGRGSSYEQYF	TGTGCCAGCAGCCCGGGTCGCGGGAGCTCCTACGAGCAGTACTTC
TRBJ1-1	-	TRBV10-3	-	CAISDPGGEAFF	TGTGCCATCAGTGACCCGGGGGGTGAAGCTTTCTTT
TRBJ2-3	-	TRBV30	TRBD2	CAWSADLAGGLTDTQYF	TGTGCCTGGAGTGCCGACTTAGCGGGGGGGCTCACAGATACGCAGTATTTT
TRBJ2-7	-	TRBV5-5	TRBD2	CASSLAPGLVSYEQYF	TGTGCCAGCAGCTTAGCACCGGGACTAGTCTCCTACGAGCAGTACTTC
TRBJ2-3	-	TRBV6-6	-	CAGRRAGSTDTQYF	TGTGCCGGACGACGGGCGGGGAGCACAGATACGCAGTATTTT
TRBJ1-1	-	TRBV30	-	CAWTGRTEAFF	TGTGCCTGGACGGGGAGGACTGAAGCTTTCTTT
TRBJ2-3	-	TRBV19	TRBD2	CASGTSGRGDTQYF	TGTGCCAGTGGAACTAGCGGGAGAGGAGATACGCAGTATTTT
TRBJ2-3	few	TRBV6-5	-	CASRGSGTDTQYF	TGTGCCAGCAGGGGTAGCGGCACAGATACGCAGTATTTT
TRBJ2-5	once	TRBV11-2	TRBD1	CASTRGQPSQETQYF	TGTGCCAGCACCCGGGGACAGCCATCTCAAGAGACCCAGTACTTC
TRBJ1-6	-	TRBV19	-	CASPMAGSNSPLHF	TGTGCCAGTCCCATGGCGGGGAGTAATTCACCCCTCCACTTT
TRBJ2-7	-	TRBV5-1	-	CASSFDRSSYEQYF	TGCGCCAGCAGCTTCGACCGGAGCTCCTACGAGCAGTACTTC
TRBJ2-2	few	TRBV6-1	TRBD1	CASTGGHNGELFF	TGTGCCAGTACAGGGGGGCATAACGGGGAGCTGTTTTTT
TRBJ1-2	once	TRBV7-2	-	CASSLRTPRYTF	TGTGCCAGCAGCTTGCGGACCCCCAGGTACACCTTC
TRBJ1-2	many	TRBV30	TRBD1	CAWSVDREDGYTF	TGTGCCTGGAGTGTGGACAGGGAGGATGGCTACACCTTC
TRBJ2-5	few	TRBV11-2	-	CASSLVGETQYF	TGTGCCAGCAGCTTGGTCGGGGAGACCCAGTACTTC
TRBJ2-7	once	TRBV5-5	TRBD2	CASSLYGLAGYEQYF	TGTGCCAGCAGCCTATACGGACTAGCGGGCTACGAGCAGTACTTC
TRBJ1-1	-	TRBV5-5	-	CASSLDGQGLTEAFF	TGTGCCAGCAGCTTAGATGGGCAGGGTCTCACTGAAGCTTTCTTT
TRBJ1-6	few	TRBV19	TRBD1	CASSPDRGYNSPLHF	TGTGCCAGTAGTCCTGACAGGGGATATAATTCACCCCTCCACTTT
TRBJ1-2	few	TRBV5-5	-	CASSLNRQLYGYTF	TGTGCCAGCAGCTTGAACAGGCAACTCTATGGCTACACCTTC
TRBJ1-2	-	TRBV5-1	-	CASSPGTLNLDGYTF	TGCGCCAGCAGCCCCGGGACATTGAATTTAGATGGCTACACCTTC
TRBJ1-2	-	TRBV7-9	-	CASSLDLGGQAHGYTF	TGTGCCAGCAGCCTAGATTTGGGCGGTCAGGCCCATGGCTACACCTTC
TRBJ2-3	once	TRBV5-5	TRBD2	CASSLAIAGGITDTQYF	TGTGCCAGCAGCTTGGCGATAGCGGGGGGCATCACAGATACGCAGTATTTT
TRBJ2-7	-	TRBV6-1	-	CASSERAGAAYEQYF	TGTGCCAGCAGTGAAAGGGCAGGGGCAGCCTACGAGCAGTACTTC
TRBJ1-1	-	TRBV19	TRBD1	CASSISSGGYMNTEAFF	TGTGCCAGTAGTATTTCCTCAGGGGGCTACATGAACACTGAAGCTTTCTTT
TRBJ2-7	-	TRBV11-2	-	CASSHDRNSYEQYF	TGTGCCAGCAGCCATGACAGAAACTCCTACGAGCAGTACTTC
TRBJ1-6	-	TRBV27	-	CASSFSGASPLHF	TGTGCCAGCAGTTTCTCCGGGGCCTCACCCCTCCACTTT
TRBJ2-7	once	TRBV5-4	TRBD2	CASSQISGGRTYEQYF	TGTGCCAGCAGCCAAATTAGCGGGGGGCGTACCTACGAGCAGTACTTC
TRBJ1-2	-	TRBV28	-	CASSLSRAGGYTF	TGTGCCAGCAGTTTGAGCAGGGCGGGTGGCTACACCTTC
TRBJ2-3	-	TRBV11-3	-	CASSLGITDTQYF	TGTGCCAGCAGCCTAGGGATAACAGATACGCAGTATTTT